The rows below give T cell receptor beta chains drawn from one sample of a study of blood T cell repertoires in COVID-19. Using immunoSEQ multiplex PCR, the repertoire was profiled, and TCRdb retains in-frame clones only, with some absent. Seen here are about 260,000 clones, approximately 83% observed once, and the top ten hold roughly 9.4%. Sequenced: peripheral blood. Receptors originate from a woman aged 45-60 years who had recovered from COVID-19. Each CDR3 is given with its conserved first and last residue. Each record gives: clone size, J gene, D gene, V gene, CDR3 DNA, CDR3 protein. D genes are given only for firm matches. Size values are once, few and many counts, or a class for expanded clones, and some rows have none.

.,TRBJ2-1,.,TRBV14,TGTGCCAGCAGCCCATTTACGGGGAAGCGGTTCTTC,CASSPFTGKRFF
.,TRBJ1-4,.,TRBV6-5,TGTGCCAGCCGAGGAGTCGGCAATGAAAAACTGTTTTTT,CASRGVGNEKLFF
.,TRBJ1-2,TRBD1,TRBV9,TGTGCCAGCAGCCCCAGCCCAACAGGGGGCGGAGGGCGAGGGGGCTATGGCTACACCTTC,CASSPSPTGGGGRGGYGYTF
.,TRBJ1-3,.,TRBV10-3,TGTGCCATCAGGACGGACAGCTCTGGAAACACCATATATTTT,CAIRTDSSGNTIYF
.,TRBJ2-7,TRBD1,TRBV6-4,TGTGCCAGCAGTGACTCCAGGGCTAGACAGGGAAGCCATTTATACGAGCAGTACTTC,CASSDSRARQGSHLYEQYF
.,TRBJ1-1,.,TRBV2,TGTGCCAGCAAAGAGGGGGGGCTCACTGAAGCTTTCTTT,CASKEGGLTEAFF
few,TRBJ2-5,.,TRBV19,TGTGCCAGTAGTCGACTAGGCCAGGTTGAGACCCAGTACTTC,CASSRLGQVETQYF
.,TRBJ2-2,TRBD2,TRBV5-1,TGCGCCAGCAGCTCGAGGGGACTAGCCTCGAACACCGGGGAGCTGTTTTTT,CASSSRGLASNTGELFF
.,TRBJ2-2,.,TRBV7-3,TGTGCCAGCAGCTCGGGAAGCGTCGGGGAGCTGTTTTTT,CASSSGSVGELFF
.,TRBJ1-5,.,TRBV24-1,TGTGCCACCAGTGATTTGCCTGTGGCAGGCCCAGAGCCCCAGCATTTT,CATSDLPVAGPEPQHF
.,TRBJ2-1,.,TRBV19,TGTGCCAGTAGTGCGGACACCCGCTCCTACAATGAGCAGTTCTTC,CASSADTRSYNEQFF
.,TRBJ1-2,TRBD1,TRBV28,TGTGCCAGCATTCCGGGACAGGGATATGGCTACACCTTC,CASIPGQGYGYTF
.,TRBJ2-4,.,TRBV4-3,TGCGCCAGCAGCCAAGAGAGGGTAGCCAAAAACATTCAGTACTTC,CASSQERVAKNIQYF
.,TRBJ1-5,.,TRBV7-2,TGTGCCAGCAGCCCCCAGTTCGGGAGCAATCAGCCCCAGCATTTT,CASSPQFGSNQPQHF
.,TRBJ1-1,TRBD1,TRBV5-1,TGCGCCAGCAGCCAAACAGGGGATGGGCCCACTGAAGCTTTCTTT,CASSQTGDGPTEAFF
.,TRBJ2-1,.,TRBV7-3,TGTGCCAGCAGCTTATTGGCGGGAAACAATGAGCAGTTCTTC,CASSLLAGNNEQFF
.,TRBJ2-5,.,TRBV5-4,TGTGCCATTGGGGGCAGCCAAGAGACCCAGTACTTC,CAIGGSQETQYF
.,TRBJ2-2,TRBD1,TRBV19,TGTGCCAGTAGCAAGACGACAGGGGTTGGCACCGGGGAGCTGTTTTTT,CASSKTTGVGTGELFF
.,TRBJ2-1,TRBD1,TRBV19,TGTGCCAGTAGTCCTGGGCCGGGACAGGGGGTAAATGAGCAGTTCTTC,CASSPGPGQGVNEQFF
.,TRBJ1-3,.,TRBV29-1,TGCAGCGGTTCGGCAGGGGACCTCTCTGGAAACACCATATATTTT,CSGSAGDLSGNTIYF
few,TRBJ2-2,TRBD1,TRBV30,TGTGCCTGGGGCCGGGACAGGGACACCGGGGAGCTGTTTTTT,CAWGRDRDTGELFF
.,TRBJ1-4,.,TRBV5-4,TGTGCCAGCAGCTTGGATGCATCATCCACACATGAAAAACTGTTTTTT,CASSLDASSTHEKLFF
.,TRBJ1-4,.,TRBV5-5,TGTGCCAGCAGCATAACCATTCACTCTAATGAAAAACTGTTTTTT,CASSITIHSNEKLFF
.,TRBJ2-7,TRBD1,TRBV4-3,TGCGCCAGCAGCCGAGAGGGGGCCGAGCAGTACTTC,CASSREGAEQYF
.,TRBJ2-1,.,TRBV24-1,TGTGCCACCAGTGCCACAACTAGCAGGATTACCAATGAGCAGTTCTTC,CATSATTSRITNEQFF
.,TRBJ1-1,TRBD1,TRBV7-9,TGTGCCAGCAGGGGACAGGAGATAGGCACTGAAGCTTTCTTT,CASRGQEIGTEAFF
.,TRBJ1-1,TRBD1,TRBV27,TGTGCCAGCAGAGGGAGACAGGGACTGGCAGCTTTCTTT,CASRGRQGLAAFF
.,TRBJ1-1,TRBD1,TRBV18,TGTGCCAGCTCACCACGAGACAGGGGGCGGCCCGGAGGAACTGAAGCTTTCTTT,CASSPRDRGRPGGTEAFF
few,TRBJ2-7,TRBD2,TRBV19,TGTGCCAGTAGTACCGGGAGGGGGGTATACGAGCAGTACTTC,CASSTGRGVYEQYF
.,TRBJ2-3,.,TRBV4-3,TGCGCCAGCAGCCAAGAAGGGACTCCTAGCACAGATACGCAGTATTTT,CASSQEGTPSTDTQYF
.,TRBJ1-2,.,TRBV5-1,TGCGCCAGCAGCTATGACACCTCCTACTATGGCTACACCTTC,CASSYDTSYYGYTF